Below, 22 T cell receptor beta chains from the same sample are listed, as sequenced in a study of immune cell composition in non-small cell lung cancer. This table comes from immunoSEQ multiplex PCR, and its TCRdb copy is limited to in-frame clones, with some not included. Found here are about 6,800 clones, approximately 84% of them singletons; the top ten hold 12%. Normal lung was sampled as far from the tumour as possible, at least 3 cm. The sequencing input was non-adjacent lung tissue. The receptor set was obtained from a human donor with non-small cell lung cancer.

The count of this clone is one. One junction end disagrees with the germline gene, perhaps due to a read error. The rearrangement links TRBV20-1 to TRBJ1-2; perhaps TRBD1 as D (5 bases). Germline V gives CDR1 DFQATT, CDR2 SNEGSKA (reference sequence). The CDR3 consists of 11 residues. CDR3 protein: CSARRDYGHTF. For the CDR3, the DNA is TGCAGTGCTAGGCGGGACTATGGCCACACCTTC.

CDR3 coding DNA: TGTGCCAGCAGCTTAACGGTGACAATCGGGCAGCCCCAGCATTTT. Amino acid sequence: CASSLTVTIGQPQHF. The chain joins TRBV7-2 to TRBJ1-5; D unresolved. Germline V gene data show CDR1 as SGHTA and CDR2 as FQGNSA. The CDR3 totals 15 residues. V gave up 2 bases and J gave up 7 bases, with 15 bases separating them.

The CDR3 region has the DNA TGTGCCAGCAGCTTAGCTATTGGTAGTTATTGGGAAGCTTTCTTT. This gives the protein CASSLAIGSYWEAFF. The J gene is TRBJ1-1, the V gene TRBV7-8; D not certain. The CDR3 sequence is 15 residues long. Trimming left V 0 bases short and J 8 bases short, with 16 bases between. Germline CDR1 and CDR2: SGHVS and FQNEAQ.

V and J are TRBV18 and TRBJ2-7; D unresolved. This CDR3 region has 13 residues. Trimming took 3 bases from V and 0 from J, leaving 6 bases between them. Germline CDR1 and CDR2: KGHSH and LQKENI. This chain's CDR3 is CASSPTDSYEQYF. CDR3 coding DNA: TGTGCCAGCTCACCGACTGACTCCTACGAGCAGTACTTC.

This rearrangement joins TRBV9 to TRBJ1-4; no firm D call. V lost 3 bases and J 8 bases, leaving 17 bases between the germline ends. Germline-derived CDR1 and CDR2 are SGDLS and YYNGEE. This CDR3 has 15 amino acids. CDR3 in amino acids: CASSAGRGLREKLFF. The CDR3 DNA reads as TGTGCCAGCAGCGCCGGACGCGGTCTTCGAGAAAAACTGTTTTTT.

V is TRBV9 and J is TRBJ1-1, with D perhaps TRBD1 (6 bases). V was shortened by 0 bases and J by 2 bases, with 8 bases between the two germline ends. Germline CDR1 SGDLS, CDR2 YYNGEE. The CDR3 runs 14 residues. The CDR3 nucleotides are TGTGCCAGCAGCGTAGCAGGGGCAAACACTGAAGCTTTCTTT. Protein: CASSVAGANTEAFF.

V and J are TRBV6-4 and TRBJ1-1; 9 bases are a match to TRBD1. The length of the CDR3 is 14 residues. The V and J ends lost 7 bases and 4 bases, in that order; junction bases with no gene match: 7. Germline values: CDR1 MRHNA, CDR2 SNTAGT. The CDR3 reads CASTPDRGGTEAFF. CDR3 in DNA: TGTGCCAGCACCCCGGACAGGGGAGGCACTGAAGCTTTCTTT.

CDR3 coding DNA: TGTGCCAGCAGTTTAGAAAGGCACGGCTACACCTTC. The encoded protein is CASSLERHGYTF. This chain links TRBV28 with TRBJ1-2; D remains ambiguous. The CDR3 loop spans 12 amino acids. V shed 2 bases and J shed 8 bases, with 9 bases lying between them. Germline V lookup: CDR1 MDHEN, CDR2 SYDVKM.

V gene TRBV15 combines with J gene TRBJ1-1; a weak D match, TRBD1 (5 bases). Germline CDR1 is LNHNV and CDR2 is YYDKDF (reference sequence). This CDR3 is built from 12 residues. Trimming stripped 8 bases from V and 7 bases from J, with 14 bases between. The CDR3 DNA sequence: TGTGCCACCGGACGGGGGATCGGTGAAGCTTTCTTT. This gives the protein CATGRGIGEAFF.

This chain uses TRBV28 with TRBJ2-1; possibly TRBD1 or TRBD2 for D (5 bases each). Deletions cut 2 bases from V and 7 bases from J, with 12 bases between. Germline V gene sequence: CDR1 MDHEN, CDR2 SYDVKM. The length of the CDR3 is 14 residues. Written as DNA, the CDR3 is TGTGCCAGCAGTTTACTCGGGACCGATAATGAGCAGTTCTTC. This encodes CASSLLGTDNEQFF.

The V gene is TRBV27, the J gene TRBJ2-3; D unclear. The CDR3 has 16 amino acids. CDR1 and CDR2 from the germline V gene are MNHEY and SMNVEV (reference sequence). V was shortened by 1 base and J by 2 bases, with 13 bases between the two germline ends. The CDR3 sequence is CASSLFVKQNTDTQYF. The CDR3 nucleotides read TGTGCCAGCAGTTTATTCGTTAAACAGAACACAGATACGCAGTATTTT.

The V gene is TRBV5-4, the J gene TRBJ1-2; the match to TRBD1 covers 9 bases. The ends lost 4 bases at V and 4 bases at J; junction bases unmatched: 8. The CDR3 totals 15 residues. Germline values: CDR1 SGHNT, CDR2 YYREEE (reference sequence). In nucleotides, the CDR3 is TGTGCCAGCAGCCCTGGACAGGGGCCACGCTATGGCTACACCTTC. The encoded protein is CASSPGQGPRYGYTF.

The CDR3 protein is CASRWGDAEAFF. In nucleotides, the CDR3 is TGTGCCAGCAGATGGGGGGATGCTGAAGCTTTCTTT. The chain carries TRBV2 and TRBJ1-1; the D gene is possibly TRBD1 (5 bases). Germline values: CDR1 SNHLY, CDR2 FYNNEI. The CDR3 covers 12 residues. V was shortened by 6 bases and J by 6 bases, with 11 bases between the two germline ends.

As regards this clone: A read error may produce the germline difference seen at one junction end. The V gene is TRBV2, the J gene TRBJ2-3, with D possibly called TRBD1 or TRBD2 (5 bases each). Per germline, CDR1 SNHLY and CDR2 FYNNEI. This CDR3 spans 12 amino acids. CDR3: CASSVGAHLHHF. The CDR3 DNA follows: TGTGCCAGCAGTGTCGGGGCCCATTTGCATCATTTT.

The chain is built from TRBV30 and TRBJ1-5; D remains ambiguous. Germline V gene sequence: CDR1 GTSNPN, CDR2 SVGIG (reference sequence). The CDR3 contains 14 residues. Trimming removed 6 bases from V and 2 bases from J, with 14 bases in between. DNA of the CDR3: TGTGCCTGTCGCGGCAAGGGAGGCAATCAGCCCCAGCATTTT. Amino acids: CACRGKGGNQPQHF.

J is TRBJ2-2 and V is TRBV7-3, with D unclear. CDR1 is SGHTA and CDR2 is FQGTGA in the germline V gene. The CDR3 contains 13 residues. Trimming stripped 1 base from V and 7 bases from J, with 7 bases between. The DNA for the CDR3 is TGTGCCAGCAGCTTAAATGGGGACGGGGAGCTGTTTTTT. Its protein is CASSLNGDGELFF.

The chain links TRBV10-3 to TRBJ1-2; 10 bases line up with TRBD1. The CDR3 runs 14 residues. The V gene end was trimmed by 3 bases and the J gene end by 6 bases; junction bases not matched to a gene: 4. The germline CDR1 and CDR2 sequences are ENHRY and SYGVKD. CDR3 residues: CAISDPTGGNGYTF. The DNA for the CDR3 is TGTGCCATCAGTGACCCGACAGGGGGCAATGGCTACACCTTC.

The chain links TRBV4-3 to TRBJ1-1, with D possibly matching TRBD1 (5 bases). In germline, CDR1 is LGHNA, CDR2 YSLEER. The V end lost 0 bases, the J end lost 3 bases, and 20 bases lay between the germline ends. The CDR3 extends over 18 amino acids. This CDR3 reads CASSQDWARWGEDTEAFF. The DNA of the CDR3 is TGCGCCAGCAGCCAAGATTGGGCCCGCTGGGGGGAGGACACTGAAGCTTTCTTT.

The chain is built from TRBV4-2 and TRBJ1-1, with TRBD1 identical over 11 bases. CDR3 length: 16 residues. The V gene's germline CDR1 is LGHNA and CDR2 YNFKEQ. V trimming: 3 bases; J trimming: 1 base; junction bases outside the gene matches: 4. In nucleotides, the CDR3 is TGTGCCAGCAGCCATTTCGGACAGGGGGCGAACACTGAAGCTTTCTTT. This codes for CASSHFGQGANTEAFF.

A single count supports this clone. V usage is TRBV28 and J usage is TRBJ2-2; D unclear. The germline gives CDR1 MDHEN, CDR2 SYDVKM. The V end was cut by 8 bases, the J end by 5 bases, with 6 bases between. The CDR3 spans 11 residues. CDR3 in amino acids: CASEGTGELFF. The CDR3, as DNA: TGTGCCAGCGAAGGGACCGGGGAGCTGTTTTTT.

CDR3 DNA: TGTGCCTGGAGTGTTGGCCTTCATTCACCCCTCCACTTT. Its protein product is CAWSVGLHSPLHF. This rearrangement joins TRBV30 to TRBJ1-6; D remains unclear. The CDR3 consists of 13 residues. V was clipped by 0 bases and J by 8 bases, with 8 bases between them. CDR1 is GTSNPN, CDR2 SVGIG, per germline (reference sequence).

Regarding this clone: The junction differs from germline at one of its ends, possibly a read error. This chain uses TRBV7-9 with TRBJ2-3; D might be TRBD2 (5 bases). This CDR3 region has 13 residues. Germline V CDR1 and CDR2: SEHNR, FQNEAQ (reference sequence). Here the CDR3 reads CASSSPSRDTQYF. The CDR3 DNA is TGTGCCAGCAGCTCCCCTAGCAGAGATACGCAGTATTTT.